Following are 7 T cell receptor beta chains from one sample sequenced in a study of cytomegalovirus exposure and HLA in healthy donors. The PCR contained 60 Vbeta and 13 Jbeta primers. The method was immunoSEQ multiplex PCR; TCRdb's version includes in-frame clones alone and lacks a portion of them. In the table there are approximately 81,000 clones, 77% of which are singletons. Sequencing was carried out using PBMCs. These receptors came from a man aged 50-59 years in good health and CMV-seropositive.

The chain is built from TRBV29-1 and TRBJ2-3; a weak D match, TRBD2 (5 bases). V lost 7 bases, J lost 3 bases, and 17 bases lay in between. Germline V gene sequence: CDR1 SQVTM, CDR2 ANQGSEA. The CDR3 contains 14 residues. This CDR3 reads CSAEVPPGTDTQYF. CDR3 coding DNA: TGCAGCGCCGAGGTCCCCCCGGGGACAGATACGCAGTATTTT.

V is TRBV7-7 and J is TRBJ2-7; TRBD1 matches at 12 bases. CDR1 and CDR2 from the germline V gene are SSHAT and FNYEAQ (reference sequence). The CDR3 is 15 amino acids. Trimming took 5 bases from V and 2 from J; bases not matched to a gene: 4. The CDR3 sequence: CASSAGTGGPYEQYF. The CDR3 DNA reads as TGTGCCAGCAGCGCCGGGACAGGGGGCCCCTACGAGCAGTACTTC.

This clone came up a few times. The chain combines TRBV4-2 with TRBJ2-7; D remains unclear. CDR1 and CDR2 (germline): LGHNA, YNFKEQ. The CDR3 loop spans 15 amino acids. Trimming took 0 bases from V and 3 from J, leaving 12 bases between them. The CDR3 nucleotides are TGTGCCAGCAGCCAAGATAAAACGGGTTTCTACGAGCAGTACTTC. This encodes CASSQDKTGFYEQYF.

The chain uses TRBV7-9 and TRBJ2-1; D may be TRBD1 (6 bases). The CDR3 is made up of 15 amino acids. Germline-derived CDR1 and CDR2 are SEHNR and FQNEAQ (reference sequence). V was clipped by 3 bases and J by 0 bases, with 9 bases between them. CDR3 in amino acids: CASSFDRISYNEQFF. The CDR3 region has the DNA TGTGCCAGCAGCTTTGACAGGATCTCCTACAATGAGCAGTTCTTC. The entire variable domain, with the rest obtained from reference TRBV7-9 and TRBJ2-1, is as follows: DTGVSQNPRHKITKRGQNVTFRCDPISEHNRLYWYRQTLGQGPEFLTYFQNEAQLEKSRLLSDRFSAERPKGSFSTLEIQRTEQGDSAMYLCASSFDRISYNEQFFGPGTRLTVL.

The V and J genes are TRBV7-2 and TRBJ2-1, with TRBD2 identical over 7 bases. The CDR3 has 18 amino acids. Germline assignment: CDR1 SGHTA and CDR2 FQGNSA. After removal of 0 bases from V and 0 bases from J, the junction contained 8 bases not matched to a gene. CDR3 region: CASSLAILAIGSYNEQFF. CDR3 nucleotide sequence: TGTGCCAGCAGCTTAGCCATACTAGCGATTGGCTCCTACAATGAGCAGTTCTTC.

This chain links TRBV10-1 with TRBJ2-5; TRBD1 aligns across 9 bases. The CDR3 is 19 residues long. V was pared by 2 bases and J by 4 bases, with 17 bases of the junction left unmatched. CDR1 is WNHNN, CDR2 SYGVQD, per germline (reference sequence). In DNA form, the CDR3 reads TGCGCCAGCAGTGAGAAAAAGGGTCTCCGGGACAGGGTTTCAGAGACCCAGTACTTC. This sequence encodes CASSEKKGLRDRVSETQYF.

This chain links TRBV9 with TRBJ1-2; D ambiguous. Trimming removed 2 bases at V and 6 bases at J, with 8 bases between. Germline lookup yields CDR1 SGDLS and CDR2 YYNGEE. The CDR3 has 12 amino acids. CDR3 residues: CASSVGLDGYTF. DNA for the CDR3: TGTGCCAGCAGCGTTGGACTGGATGGCTACACCTTC.